The 10 T cell receptor beta chains below come from one sample, sequenced in a study of shared clonotypes between healthy human individuals. TCRdb keeps only in-frame clones here, not all; method: immunoSEQ multiplex PCR. The sample yields around 2.5 million clones, over 85% seen once. The sequencing sample was made of naive CD4+ T cells from PBMCs. Documented subset: CD45RA+ positively selected. All receptors come from a man aged 18 to 30 in good health. Some clones in this sample may be carry-over from other donors' samples.

The V call is TRBV28, the J call TRBJ2-7; D gene ambiguous. Germline loops: CDR1 MDHEN, CDR2 SYDVKM. The germline V and J ends were trimmed by 5 bases and 0 bases, with 5 bases remaining between them. This CDR3 region has 12 residues. The chain's CDR3 is CASSHGSYEQYF. In DNA form, the CDR3 reads TGTGCCAGCAGTCACGGCTCCTACGAGCAGTACTTC.

Remarks on this clone: Other DNA sequences in this specimen translate into the identical CDR3. The V and J genes are TRBV2 and TRBJ1-5, with 12 bases matching TRBD1. The CDR3 is made up of 14 amino acids. With 6 bases clipped from V and 5 bases from J, the junction kept 2 bases outside the gene matches. Germline V gene lookup returns CDR1 SNHLY and CDR2 FYNNEI. The CDR3 DNA reads as TGTGCCAGCAGCGGGACAGGGGGCGATCAGCCCCAGCATTTT. Protein: CASSGTGGDQPQHF.

This sequence joins TRBV18 and TRBJ2-1; 10 bases agree with TRBD2. Germline-derived CDR1 and CDR2 are KGHSH and LQKENI. The CDR3 contains 15 residues. V lost 3 bases and J lost 5; bases outside the gene matches: 4. In DNA, the CDR3 is TGTGCCAGCTCACCTCTAGCGGGAGTTCACAATGAGCAGTTCTTC. This gives the protein CASSPLAGVHNEQFF.

The chain joins TRBV11-2 to TRBJ2-6; 7 bases align to TRBD1. Unmatched junction bases numbered 10, after V lost 2 bases and J lost 0 bases. Germline V gene sequence: CDR1 SGHAT, CDR2 FQNNGV. The CDR3 contains 19 residues. The DNA of the CDR3 is TGTGCCAGCAGCTTACCGCGAACAGGGGCTCGCTCTGGGGCCAACGTCCTGACTTTC. Amino acids: CASSLPRTGARSGANVLTF.

The chain couples TRBV6-5 to TRBJ2-1; a weak D match, TRBD1 (5 bases). Germline loops: CDR1 MNHEY, CDR2 SVGAGI. The V gene lost 8 bases and the J gene lost 6 bases, with 17 bases spanning the gap. There are 14 residues in the CDR3. In DNA form, the CDR3 reads TGTGCCAGCTATAGGGGCGTAGGAGCCAATGAGCAGTTCTTC. This translates into CASYRGVGANEQFF.

This chain joins TRBV7-9 and TRBJ1-1, with 8 bases matching TRBD1. Germline V gene lookup returns CDR1 SEHNR and CDR2 FQNEAQ (reference sequence). The trim removed 2 bases at V and 7 bases at J, leaving 9 bases unmatched. The CDR3 loop spans 15 amino acids. The CDR3 sequence is CASSLIQGAVGEAFF. In DNA form, the CDR3 reads TGTGCCAGCAGCTTAATTCAGGGGGCGGTGGGTGAAGCTTTCTTT.

The gene calls are TRBV20-1 and TRBJ2-3; no definite D call. Trimming left V 4 bases short and J 2 bases short, with 4 bases between. Germline CDR1 DFQATT, CDR2 SNEGSKA (reference sequence). The length of the CDR3 is 11 residues. CDR3: CSATTTDTQYF. The CDR3 DNA sequence: TGCAGTGCTACCACCACAGATACGCAGTATTTT.

To note about this clone: Other DNA sequences within the sample encode an identical CDR3. The chain is built from TRBV18 and TRBJ1-1, with TRBD1 matching over 8 bases. V shed 6 bases, J shed 5 bases, and the junction held 5 bases outside the gene matches. CDR1 is KGHSH, CDR2 LQKENI, per germline. This CDR3 contains 13 residues. The CDR3 sequence is CASSPTGGTEAFF. The CDR3 DNA reads as TGTGCCAGCTCGCCTACAGGGGGAACTGAAGCTTTCTTT.

This chain connects TRBV7-9 to TRBJ2-7, with TRBD1 as a possible D gene (6 bases). Germline CDR1 and CDR2: SEHNR and FQNEAQ (reference sequence). The V and J ends lost 0 bases and 5 bases respectively, with 14 bases between them. This CDR3 spans 15 amino acids. The CDR3 sequence is CASSLAWGSGDEQYF. CDR3 sequence (DNA): TGTGCCAGCAGCTTAGCGTGGGGCTCAGGGGACGAGCAGTACTTC.

The chain couples TRBV9 to TRBJ2-1, with 11 bases aligning to TRBD2. The V gene end was trimmed by 4 bases and the J gene end by 4 bases; junction bases not matched to a gene: 4. CDR1 is SGDLS and CDR2 is YYNGEE in the germline V gene. This CDR3 is 15 amino acids long. The CDR3 is CASSLTSGKYNEQFF. Written as DNA, the CDR3 is TGTGCCAGCAGCCTGACTAGCGGGAAATACAATGAGCAGTTCTTC.